These T cell receptor beta chains were read from a single sample in a study of blood T cell repertoires in COVID-19. Profiled with immunoSEQ multiplex PCR; TCRdb holds only in-frame clones, not every one. The data show roughly 90,000 clones, over 70% seen once. The source material was peripheral blood. The origin of the receptors is a woman aged 80 or over with active or convalescent COVID-19. CDR3s include the opening cysteine and the closing phenylalanine or tryptophan. A D gene is named only where the DNA matches it firmly. Some rows mark clone size as missing; the rest say once, few, many or name a class of expanded clone.

CDR3aa: CASRRTGNQPQHF
CDR3nt: TGTGCCAGTAGGCGGACAGGAAATCAGCCCCAGCATTTT
j_gene: TRBJ1-5
v_gene: TRBV19
len: 13
d_gene: TRBD1
abundance: -

CDR3aa: CATSRDRVLNTGELFF
CDR3nt: TGTGCCACCAGCAGAGATCGGGTCCTGAACACCGGGGAGCTGTTTTTT
j_gene: TRBJ2-2
v_gene: TRBV15
len: 16
d_gene: -
abundance: once

CDR3aa: CASTLGQGRETQYF
CDR3nt: TGTGCCAGCACCTTGGGACAGGGGAGGGAGACCCAGTACTTC
j_gene: TRBJ2-5
v_gene: TRBV28
len: 14
d_gene: TRBD1
abundance: -

CDR3aa: CASRESETQYF
CDR3nt: TGTGCCAGCCGGGAGTCGGAGACCCAGTACTTC
j_gene: TRBJ2-5
v_gene: TRBV7-9
len: 11
d_gene: -
abundance: -

CDR3aa: CASSHTGTGAYEQYF
CDR3nt: TGTGCCAGCAGTCACACCGGGACAGGAGCCTACGAGCAGTACTTC
j_gene: TRBJ2-7
v_gene: TRBV6-6
len: 15
d_gene: TRBD1
abundance: -

CDR3aa: CASSYRTSGALYNEQFF
CDR3nt: TGTGCCAGCAGCTATAGGACTAGCGGGGCCTTATACAATGAGCAGTTCTTC
j_gene: TRBJ2-1
v_gene: TRBV9
len: 17
d_gene: TRBD2
abundance: -

CDR3aa: CASSSGGAGSNEQFF
CDR3nt: TGCGCCAGCAGCTCGGGAGGGGCAGGGAGCAATGAGCAGTTCTTC
j_gene: TRBJ2-1
v_gene: TRBV5-1
len: 15
d_gene: TRBD2
abundance: -

CDR3aa: CASSILAGGSGNTIYF
CDR3nt: TGTGCCAGTAGTATTTTAGCAGGGGGTAGTGGAAACACCATATATTTT
j_gene: TRBJ1-3
v_gene: TRBV19
len: 16
d_gene: TRBD1
abundance: -

CDR3aa: CASSLGGFSYEQYF
CDR3nt: TGTGCCAGCAGCTTGGGAGGCTTCTCCTACGAGCAGTACTTC
j_gene: TRBJ2-7
v_gene: TRBV5-4
len: 14
d_gene: -
abundance: many

CDR3aa: CASSEGGAYEQYF
CDR3nt: TGTGCCAGTAGTGAAGGAGGGGCCTACGAGCAGTACTTC
j_gene: TRBJ2-7
v_gene: TRBV19
len: 13
d_gene: -
abundance: -

CDR3aa: CASSPGKSEAFF
CDR3nt: TGTGCCAGCTCACCCGGGAAAAGTGAAGCTTTCTTT
j_gene: TRBJ1-1
v_gene: TRBV18
len: 12
d_gene: -
abundance: many

CDR3aa: CASSLDTGNGELFF
CDR3nt: TGTGCCAGCAGCTTAGATACAGGGAACGGGGAGCTGTTTTTT
j_gene: TRBJ2-2
v_gene: TRBV7-9
len: 14
d_gene: -
abundance: -

CDR3aa: CASSRIGQGASYGYTF
CDR3nt: TGTGCCAGCAGCCGCATCGGACAGGGGGCTTCCTATGGCTACACCTTC
j_gene: TRBJ1-2
v_gene: TRBV2
len: 16
d_gene: TRBD1
abundance: few

CDR3aa: CASSLAPGQLNYGYTF
CDR3nt: TGTGCCAGCAGTTTAGCCCCTGGACAGCTAAACTATGGCTACACCTTC
j_gene: TRBJ1-2
v_gene: TRBV28
len: 16
d_gene: -
abundance: -

CDR3aa: CASSSDTGTTGANVLTF
CDR3nt: TGCGCCAGCAGCTCCGACACAGGGACGACTGGGGCCAACGTCCTGACTTTC
j_gene: TRBJ2-6
v_gene: TRBV5-1
len: 17
d_gene: -
abundance: -

CDR3aa: CASSRGTVNTEAFF
CDR3nt: TGTGCCAGCAGCCGGGGGACAGTGAACACTGAAGCTTTCTTT
j_gene: TRBJ1-1
v_gene: TRBV5-6
len: 14
d_gene: TRBD1
abundance: once

CDR3aa: CASSQVSLAGASYEQYF
CDR3nt: TGTGCCAGCAGCCAAGTCTCGCTAGCGGGAGCGTCCTACGAGCAGTACTTC
j_gene: TRBJ2-7
v_gene: TRBV4-2
len: 17
d_gene: TRBD2
abundance: -

CDR3aa: CASSLPRVPYGYTF
CDR3nt: TGTGCCAGCAGTTTACCCCGGGTACCCTATGGCTACACCTTC
j_gene: TRBJ1-2
v_gene: TRBV28
len: 14
d_gene: -
abundance: once

CDR3aa: CASSIRQGAAYGYTF
CDR3nt: TGTGCCAGTAGTATTCGTCAGGGGGCCGCCTATGGCTACACCTTC
j_gene: TRBJ1-2
v_gene: TRBV19
len: 15
d_gene: TRBD1
abundance: -

CDR3aa: CASSQTRIEYF
CDR3nt: TGTGCCAGCAGCCAGACTAGAATCGAGTATTTT
j_gene: TRBJ2-3
v_gene: TRBV11-2
len: 11
d_gene: -
abundance: -

CDR3aa: CAISEGGRTHTGELFF
CDR3nt: TGTGCCATCAGTGAGGGCGGGAGAACGCACACCGGGGAGCTGTTTTTT
j_gene: TRBJ2-2
v_gene: TRBV10-3
len: 16
d_gene: TRBD2
abundance: -

CDR3aa: CASSLVGQGIHEQFF
CDR3nt: TGTGCCAGCAGCTTAGTCGGACAGGGGATCCATGAGCAGTTCTTC
j_gene: TRBJ2-1
v_gene: TRBV11-3
len: 15
d_gene: TRBD1
abundance: once

CDR3aa: CASSRGRATETQYF
CDR3nt: TGTGCCAGTAGTAGGGGCAGGGCGACGGAGACCCAGTACTTC
j_gene: TRBJ2-5
v_gene: TRBV19
len: 14
d_gene: -
abundance: -

CDR3aa: CASSLGPSTEAFF
CDR3nt: TGTGCCAGCAGCTTAGGGCCCAGCACTGAAGCTTTCTTT
j_gene: TRBJ1-1
v_gene: TRBV7-2
len: 13
d_gene: -
abundance: -

CDR3aa: CASSSGLVQYF
CDR3nt: TGCGCCAGCAGCTCGGGACTAGTGCAATACTTC
j_gene: TRBJ2-7
v_gene: TRBV5-1
len: 11
d_gene: TRBD2
abundance: -

CDR3aa: CASSGTSGVLDEQFF
CDR3nt: TGTGCCAGCAGTGGGACTAGCGGGGTCCTTGATGAGCAGTTCTTC
j_gene: TRBJ2-1
v_gene: TRBV2
len: 15
d_gene: TRBD2
abundance: -

CDR3aa: CASSQDLGTSGNTIYF
CDR3nt: TGCGCCAGCAGCCAAGATCTTGGGACTTCTGGAAACACCATATATTTT
j_gene: TRBJ1-3
v_gene: TRBV4-1
len: 16
d_gene: -
abundance: -

CDR3aa: CASSLARASGRNEQFF
CDR3nt: TGTGCCAGCAGCTTAGCGCGGGCTAGCGGCCGGAATGAGCAGTTCTTC
j_gene: TRBJ2-1
v_gene: TRBV7-9
len: 16
d_gene: TRBD2
abundance: -

CDR3aa: CASKIHGGGDTQYF
CDR3nt: TGTGCCAGCAAGATCCACGGTGGTGGAGATACGCAGTATTTT
j_gene: TRBJ2-3
v_gene: TRBV6-4
len: 14
d_gene: -
abundance: -

CDR3aa: CASSQGGGKETQYF
CDR3nt: TGTGCCAGCAGCCAAGGTGGGGGGAAAGAGACCCAGTACTTC
j_gene: TRBJ2-5
v_gene: TRBV3-1/TRBV3-2
len: 14
d_gene: -
abundance: -

CDR3aa: CAISESRDIGGNTIYF
CDR3nt: TGTGCCATCAGTGAGTCAAGGGACATAGGAGGAAACACCATATATTTT
j_gene: TRBJ1-3
v_gene: TRBV10-3
len: 16
d_gene: -
abundance: -